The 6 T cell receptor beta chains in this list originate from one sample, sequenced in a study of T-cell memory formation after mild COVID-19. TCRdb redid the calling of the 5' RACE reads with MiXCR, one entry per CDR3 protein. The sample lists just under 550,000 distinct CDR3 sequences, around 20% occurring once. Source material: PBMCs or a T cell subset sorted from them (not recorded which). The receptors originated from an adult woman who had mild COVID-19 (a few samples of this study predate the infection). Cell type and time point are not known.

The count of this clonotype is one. CDR3 sequence (DNA): TGTGCCAGCTCCAGACTAGCGGGAGTTAACGAGCAGTACTTC. Encoded protein: CASSRLAGVNEQYF. The chain combines TRBV18 with TRBJ2-7, with 12 bases matching TRBD2. The CDR3 runs 14 residues. The V gene's germline CDR1 is KGHSH and CDR2 LQKENI. J was trimmed by 5 bases and V by 6 bases; bases with no gene match: 5.

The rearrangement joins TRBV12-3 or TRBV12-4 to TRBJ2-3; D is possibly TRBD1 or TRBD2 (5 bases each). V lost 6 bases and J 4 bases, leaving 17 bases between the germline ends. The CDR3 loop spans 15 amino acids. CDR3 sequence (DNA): TGTGCCAGCAGCCCCGGCGATAGAGGGGCAGATACGCAGTATTTT. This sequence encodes CASSPGDRGADTQYF.

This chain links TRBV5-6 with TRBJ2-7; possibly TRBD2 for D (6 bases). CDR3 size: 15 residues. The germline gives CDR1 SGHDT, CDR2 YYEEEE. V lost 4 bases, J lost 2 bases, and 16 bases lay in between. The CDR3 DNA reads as TGTGCCAGCAGCCTCCCGGGACTGGGAACCTACGAGCAGTACTTC. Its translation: CASSLPGLGTYEQYF.

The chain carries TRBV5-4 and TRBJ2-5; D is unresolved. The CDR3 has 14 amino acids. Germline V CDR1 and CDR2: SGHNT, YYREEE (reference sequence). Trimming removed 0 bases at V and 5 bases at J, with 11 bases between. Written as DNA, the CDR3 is TGTGCCAGCAGCTTGGTTGAGGTTGGCGAGACCCAGTACTTC. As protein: CASSLVEVGETQYF.

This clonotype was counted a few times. CDR3 coding DNA: TGCAGCGTGGGGGGACAGGGGTGGACCGGGGAGCTGTTTTTT. It specifies CSVGGQGWTGELFF. The chain joins TRBV29-1 to TRBJ2-2; the match to TRBD1 covers 10 bases. This CDR3 spans 14 amino acids. Per germline, CDR1 SQVTM and CDR2 ANQGSEA. V shed 6 bases and J 5 bases; nucleotides not matched to a gene: 6.

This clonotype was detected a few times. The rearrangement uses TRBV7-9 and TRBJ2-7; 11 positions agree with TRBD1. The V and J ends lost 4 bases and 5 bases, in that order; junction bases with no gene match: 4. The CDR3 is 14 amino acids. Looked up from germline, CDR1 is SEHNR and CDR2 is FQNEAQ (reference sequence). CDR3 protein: CASSSGDRGNEQYF. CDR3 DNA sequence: TGTGCCAGCAGCTCTGGGGACAGGGGGAACGAGCAGTACTTC.